Listed here are 5 T cell receptor beta chains from one sample, sequenced in a study of Graves' ophthalmopathy and Graves' hyperthyroidism. RNA transcripts provided the template for amplifying TCR beta CDR3 regions. An opening RT-PCR round employed HTBI primers and preceded a second-round multiplex PCR. TCRdb itself ran the multiplex PCR reads through MiXCR, one entry per CDR3 protein. The data contain about 740,000 distinct CDR3 sequences, 35% to 50% of them singletons. Input material: peripheral blood. Receptors were obtained from an adult man with Graves' ophthalmopathy.

This clonotype was observed a few times. This chain joins TRBV20-1 and TRBJ1-4; TRBD1 matches at 10 bases. The V and J ends lost 4 bases and 7 bases, in that order; junction bases with no gene match: 18. The CDR3 has 18 amino acids. Germline loops: CDR1 DFQATT, CDR2 SNEGSKA (reference sequence). CDR3 sequence: CSANPTGGVVLGTEKLFF. The CDR3 nucleotides read TGCAGTGCTAACCCGACAGGGGGCGTCGTTCTGGGGACTGAAAAACTGTTTTTT.

The rearrangement uses TRBV7-9 and TRBJ1-6, with a tentative D call TRBD1 (6 bases). The CDR3 has 17 residues. The germline V and J ends were trimmed by 5 bases and 9 bases, with 23 bases remaining between them. The V gene's germline CDR1 is SEHNR and CDR2 FQNEAQ (reference sequence). The CDR3 is CASSTYRGGAGGSPLHF. The CDR3 bases are TGTGCCAGCAGCACTTATAGGGGGGGGGCCGGCGGTTCACCCCTCCACTTT.

The chain uses TRBV7-9 and TRBJ2-5, with 12 bases that match TRBD2. Germline CDR1 and CDR2: SEHNR and FQNEAQ (reference sequence). V lost 4 bases and J lost 6; bases outside the gene matches: 9. The CDR3 loop spans 16 amino acids. CDR3 nucleotides: TGTGCCAGCAGCTCGACTAGCGGGGGTATCTTAAAGACCCAGTACTTC. Its translation: CASSSTSGGILKTQYF.

The V call is TRBV5-4, the J call TRBJ2-5; 15 bases map to TRBD2. This CDR3 is built from 17 residues. CDR1 is SGHNT, CDR2 YYREEE, per germline (reference sequence). Trimming took 4 bases from V and 5 from J; bases not matched to a gene: 9. The CDR3 DNA follows: TGTGCCAGCAGCCAGCCGGGACTAGCGGGGGGTCGGGAGACCCAGTACTTC. It yields the protein CASSQPGLAGGRETQYF.

There are many counts of this clonotype. The rearrangement joins TRBV9 to TRBJ1-1, with D perhaps matching TRBD1 (5 bases). The CDR3 has 17 amino acids. The germline gives CDR1 SGDLS, CDR2 YYNGEE. The V end was cut by 0 bases, the J end by 3 bases, with 18 bases between. The CDR3 bases are TGTGCCAGCAGCGTAGCCAGGGCGGAGGTTTCGGACACTGAAGCTTTCTTT. Translated, it gives CASSVARAEVSDTEAFF.